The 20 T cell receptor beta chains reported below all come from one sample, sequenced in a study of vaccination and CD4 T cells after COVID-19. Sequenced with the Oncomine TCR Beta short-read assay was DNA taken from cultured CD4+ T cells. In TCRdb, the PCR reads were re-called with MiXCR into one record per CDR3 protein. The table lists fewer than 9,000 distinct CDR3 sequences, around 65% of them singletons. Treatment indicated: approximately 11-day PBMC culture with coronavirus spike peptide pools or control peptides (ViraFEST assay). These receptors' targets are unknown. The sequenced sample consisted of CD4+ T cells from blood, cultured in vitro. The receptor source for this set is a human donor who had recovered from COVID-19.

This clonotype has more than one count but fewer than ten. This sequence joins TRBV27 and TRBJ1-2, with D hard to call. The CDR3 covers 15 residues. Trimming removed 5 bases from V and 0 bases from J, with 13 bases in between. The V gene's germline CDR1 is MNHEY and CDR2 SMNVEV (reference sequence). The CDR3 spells CASSVGRIANYGYTF. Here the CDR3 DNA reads TGTGCCAGCAGTGTGGGGAGGATAGCTAACTATGGCTACACCTTC.

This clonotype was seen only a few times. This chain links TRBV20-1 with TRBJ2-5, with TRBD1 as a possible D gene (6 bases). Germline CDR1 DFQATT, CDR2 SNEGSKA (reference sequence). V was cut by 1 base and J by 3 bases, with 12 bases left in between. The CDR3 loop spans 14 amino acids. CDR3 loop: CSARVWGRKETQYF. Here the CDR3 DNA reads TGCAGTGCTAGAGTTTGGGGGCGCAAAGAGACCCAGTACTTC.

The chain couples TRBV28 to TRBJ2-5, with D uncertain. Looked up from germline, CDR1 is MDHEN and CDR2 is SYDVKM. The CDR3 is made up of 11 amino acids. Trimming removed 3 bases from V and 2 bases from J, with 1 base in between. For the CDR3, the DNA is TGTGCCAGCAGTTTTCAAGAGACCCAGTACTTC. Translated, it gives CASSFQETQYF.

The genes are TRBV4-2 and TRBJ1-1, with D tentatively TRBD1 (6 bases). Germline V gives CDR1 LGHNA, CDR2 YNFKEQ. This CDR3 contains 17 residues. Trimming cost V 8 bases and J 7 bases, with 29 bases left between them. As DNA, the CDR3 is TGTGCCAGCTTCCCAAGACACATGGGGGGGCTCATAGGTGAAGCTTTCTTT. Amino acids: CASFPRHMGGLIGEAFF.

In DNA form, the CDR3 reads TGTGCCAGCAGTTACGGGAGCGGGGGAAGCACAGATACGCAGTATTTT. This sequence encodes CASSYGSGGSTDTQYF. This chain connects TRBV6-5 to TRBJ2-3, with 8 bases fitting TRBD2. Germline lookup yields CDR1 MNHEY and CDR2 SVGAGI. V dropped 2 bases and J dropped 0; count of bases not matched to a gene: 4. The CDR3 has 16 amino acids.

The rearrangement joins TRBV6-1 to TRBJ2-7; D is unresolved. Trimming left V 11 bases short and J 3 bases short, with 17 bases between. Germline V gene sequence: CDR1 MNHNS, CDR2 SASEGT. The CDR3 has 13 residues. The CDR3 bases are TGTGCCGGAAGCAGGACGGCGAGCTACGAGCAGTACTTC. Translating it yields CAGSRTASYEQYF.

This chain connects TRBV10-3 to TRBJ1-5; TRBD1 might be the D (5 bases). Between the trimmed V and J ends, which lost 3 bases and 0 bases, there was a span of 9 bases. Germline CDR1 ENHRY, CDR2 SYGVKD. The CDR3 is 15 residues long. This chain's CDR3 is CAISEGANSNQPQHF. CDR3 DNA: TGTGCCATCAGTGAAGGGGCAAATAGCAATCAGCCCCAGCATTTT.

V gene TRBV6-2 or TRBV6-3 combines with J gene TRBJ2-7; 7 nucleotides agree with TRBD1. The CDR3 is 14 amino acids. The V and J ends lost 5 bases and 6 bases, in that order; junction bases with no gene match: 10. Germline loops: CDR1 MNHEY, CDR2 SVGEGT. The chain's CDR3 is CASSPQGPPGEQYF. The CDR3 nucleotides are TGTGCCAGCAGTCCACAGGGGCCCCCGGGCGAGCAGTACTTC.

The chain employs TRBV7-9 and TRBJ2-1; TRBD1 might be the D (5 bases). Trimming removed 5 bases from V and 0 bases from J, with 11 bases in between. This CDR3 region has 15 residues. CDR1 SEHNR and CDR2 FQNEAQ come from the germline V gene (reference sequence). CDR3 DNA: TGTGCCAGCAGCCCTCCAGGGAACTCCTACAATGAGCAGTTCTTC. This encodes CASSPPGNSYNEQFF.

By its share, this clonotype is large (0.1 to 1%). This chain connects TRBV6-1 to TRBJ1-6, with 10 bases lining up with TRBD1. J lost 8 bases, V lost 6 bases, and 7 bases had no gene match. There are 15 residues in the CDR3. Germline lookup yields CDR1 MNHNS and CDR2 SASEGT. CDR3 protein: CASRPRQGADSPLHF. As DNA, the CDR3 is TGTGCCAGCAGGCCTAGACAGGGGGCTGATTCACCCCTCCACTTT.

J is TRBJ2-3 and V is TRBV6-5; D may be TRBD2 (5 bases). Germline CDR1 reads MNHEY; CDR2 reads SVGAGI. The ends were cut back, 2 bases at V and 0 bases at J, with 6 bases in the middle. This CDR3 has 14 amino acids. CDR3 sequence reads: CASSYSGSTDTQYF. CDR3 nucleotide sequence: TGTGCCAGCAGTTACAGCGGTAGCACAGATACGCAGTATTTT.

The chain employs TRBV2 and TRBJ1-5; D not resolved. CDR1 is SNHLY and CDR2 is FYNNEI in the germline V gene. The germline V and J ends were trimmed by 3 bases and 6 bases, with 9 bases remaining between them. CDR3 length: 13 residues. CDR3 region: CASSERRGQPQHF. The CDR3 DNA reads TGTGCCAGCAGTGAGAGGCGCGGTCAGCCCCAGCATTTT. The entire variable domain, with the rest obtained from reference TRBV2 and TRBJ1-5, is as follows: EPEVTQTPSHQVTQMGQEVILRCVPISNHLYFYWYRQILGQKVEFLVSFYNNEISEKSEIFDDQFSVERPDGSNFTLKIRSTKLEDSAMYFCASSERRGQPQHFGDGTRLSIL.

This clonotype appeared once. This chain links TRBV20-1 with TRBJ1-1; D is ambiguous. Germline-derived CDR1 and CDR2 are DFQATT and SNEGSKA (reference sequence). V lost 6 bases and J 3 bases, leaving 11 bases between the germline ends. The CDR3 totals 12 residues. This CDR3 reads CSATIRDTEAFF. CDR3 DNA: TGCAGTGCAACAATACGGGACACTGAAGCTTTCTTT.

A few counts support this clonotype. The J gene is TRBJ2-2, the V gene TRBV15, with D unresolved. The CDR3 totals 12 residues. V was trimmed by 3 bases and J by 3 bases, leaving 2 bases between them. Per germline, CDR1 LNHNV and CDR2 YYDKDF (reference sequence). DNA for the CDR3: TGTGCCACCAGCAGGTACACCGGGGAGCTGTTTTTT. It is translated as CATSRYTGELFF.

DNA of the CDR3: TGTGCCAGCAGCTATACTAGCGGGAGGGCTCGGGAGACCCAGTACTTC. Its translation: CASSYTSGRARETQYF. This chain uses TRBV7-2 with TRBJ2-5; TRBD2 matches at 13 bases. Unmatched junction bases numbered 7, after V lost 4 bases and J lost 5 bases. Looked up from germline, CDR1 is SGHTA and CDR2 is FQGNSA. This CDR3 spans 16 amino acids.

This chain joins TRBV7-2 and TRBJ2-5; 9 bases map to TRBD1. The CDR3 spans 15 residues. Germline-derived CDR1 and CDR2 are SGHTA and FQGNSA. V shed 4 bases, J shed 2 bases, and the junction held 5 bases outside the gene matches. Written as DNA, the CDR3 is TGTGCCAGCAGCTCGGGACAGGGATTACAAGAGACCCAGTACTTC. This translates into CASSSGQGLQETQYF.

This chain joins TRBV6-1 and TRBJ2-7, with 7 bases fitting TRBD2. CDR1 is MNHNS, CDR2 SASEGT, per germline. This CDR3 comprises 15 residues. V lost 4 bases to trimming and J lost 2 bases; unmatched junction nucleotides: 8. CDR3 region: CASSGARGGTYEQYF. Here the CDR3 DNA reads TGTGCCAGCAGTGGGGCCCGCGGGGGAACCTACGAGCAGTACTTC.

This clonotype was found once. CDR3 sequence: CASSRYQFDTQYF. In DNA form, the CDR3 reads TGTGCCAGCAGCCGCTATCAGTTCGATACGCAGTATTTT. The chain recombines TRBV7-3 with TRBJ2-3; D ambiguous. The CDR3 loop spans 13 amino acids. Trimming cost V 5 bases and J 6 bases, with 12 bases left between them. The germline gives CDR1 SGHTA, CDR2 FQGTGA. The variable domain in full, with the rest retrieved from reference TRBV7-3 and TRBJ2-3, is GAGVSQTPSNKVTEKGKYVELRCDPISGHTALYWYRQSLGQGPEFLIYFQGTGAADDSGLPNDRFFAVRPEGSVSTLKIQRTERGDSAVYLCASSRYQFDTQYFGPGTRLTVL.

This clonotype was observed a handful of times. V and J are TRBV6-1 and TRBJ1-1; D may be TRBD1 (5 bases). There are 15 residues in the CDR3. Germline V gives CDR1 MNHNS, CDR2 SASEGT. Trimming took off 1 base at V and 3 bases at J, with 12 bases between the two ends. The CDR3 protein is CASSEDGGEYTEAFF. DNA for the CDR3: TGTGCCAGCAGTGAAGACGGGGGTGAGTACACTGAAGCTTTCTTT.

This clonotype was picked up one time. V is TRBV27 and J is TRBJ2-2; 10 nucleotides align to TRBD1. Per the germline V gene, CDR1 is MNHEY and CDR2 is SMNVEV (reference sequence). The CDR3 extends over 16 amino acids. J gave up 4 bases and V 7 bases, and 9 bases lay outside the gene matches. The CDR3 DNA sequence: TGTGCCAGCACCCCATCGGGGACAGGGGTCACCGGGGAGCTGTTTTTT. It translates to CASTPSGTGVTGELFF.